Listed here is a single T cell receptor beta chain. Its antigen is not identified. This record belongs to a study of cytomegalovirus exposure and HLA in healthy donors. Study conclusions and caveats: It was likely that a cluster of highly shared sequence variants was a sequencing artifact. Presence/absence analyses rested on an assumption that sequencing depth was roughly uniform across donors. Under in vitro conditions, three CMV-associated chains were confirmed as specific for CMV antigens.

Per germline, CDR1 GTSNPN and CDR2 SVGIG (reference sequence). The CDR3 consists of 13 residues. Trimming stripped 5 bases from V and 4 bases from J, with 14 bases between. PCR amplification relied on 60 Vbeta primers (plus 13 Jbeta primers). TCRdb's table, derived via immunoSEQ multiplex PCR, lists solely in-frame clones and lacks some. Recorded here are approximately 110,000 clones; the top ten clones represent about 0.58%. The receptor was derived from a man aged 50 or older in good health and CMV-seronegative. Input material: PBMCs. This chain uses TRBV30 with TRBJ1-1; no reliable D call. CDR3: CAWQAHPGTEAFF. For the CDR3, the DNA is TGTGCCTGGCAGGCACACCCTGGCACTGAAGCTTTCTTT.